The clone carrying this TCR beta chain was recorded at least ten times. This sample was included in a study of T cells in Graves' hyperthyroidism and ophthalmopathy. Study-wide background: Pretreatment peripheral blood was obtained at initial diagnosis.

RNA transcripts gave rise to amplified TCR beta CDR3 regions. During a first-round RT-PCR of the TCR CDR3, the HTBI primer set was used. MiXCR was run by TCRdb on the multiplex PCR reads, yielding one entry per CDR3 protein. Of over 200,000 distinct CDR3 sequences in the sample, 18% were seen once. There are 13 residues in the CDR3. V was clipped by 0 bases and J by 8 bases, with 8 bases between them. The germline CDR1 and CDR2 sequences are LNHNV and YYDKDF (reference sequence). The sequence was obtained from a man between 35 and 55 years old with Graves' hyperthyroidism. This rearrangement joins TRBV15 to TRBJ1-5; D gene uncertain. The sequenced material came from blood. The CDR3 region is CATSRDPGEPQHF. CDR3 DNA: TGTGCCACCAGCAGAGATCCCGGGGAGCCCCAGCATTTT. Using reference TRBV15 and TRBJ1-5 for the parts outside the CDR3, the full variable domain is DAMVIQNPRYQVTQFGKPVTLSCSQTLNHNVMYWYQQKSSQAPKLLFHYYDKDFNNEADTPDNFQSRRPNTSFCFLDIRSPGLGDTAMYLCATSRDPGEPQHFGDGTRLSIL.